Shown below are 5 T cell receptor beta chains from a single sample sequenced in a study of T cells in Graves' hyperthyroidism and ophthalmopathy (dated by TCRdb to about 2019). To prepare the library, multiplex PCR was applied. This sample was sequenced with an Illumina HiSeq 2000. TCR beta CDR3 regions were amplified from RNA transcripts. A first-round RT-PCR of the TCR CDR3 used the HTBI primer set with the Qiagen OneStep RT-PCR kit. TCRdb itself trimmed the public reads at Q25 with fastp, ran MiXCR and retained productive beta chains. Each CDR3 protein gets just one entry, which takes the most common genes and DNA from the rows behind it. Present in this sample are fewer than 800,000 distinct CDR3 sequences, roughly 15% of which were seen just once. 8.4% of the sample lies in the top ten. Sequencing was performed on blood. All receptors come from a young man with Graves' hyperthyroidism.

This clonotype was seen repeatedly, ten times or more. The chain recombines TRBV3-1 with TRBJ2-3; D uncertain. V shed 3 bases and J shed 5 bases, with 3 bases lying between them. The CDR3 length is 11 residues. Germline-derived CDR1 and CDR2 are LGHDT and YNNKEL (reference sequence). The CDR3 nucleotides read TGTGCCAGCAGCCAGGGAGATACGCAGTATTTT. It yields the protein CASSQGDTQYF.

This clonotype showed up many times. The chain joins TRBV28 to TRBJ1-5; D gene uncertain. Germline V gene sequence: CDR1 MDHEN, CDR2 SYDVKM. V gave up 1 base and J gave up 1 base, with 8 bases separating them. The CDR3 is 15 residues long. The CDR3 reads CASSLLPASNQPQHF. The DNA of the CDR3 is TGTGCCAGCAGTTTATTGCCAGCCAGCAATCAGCCCCAGCATTTT.

V is TRBV19 and J is TRBJ1-2; D remains ambiguous. CDR1 LNHDA and CDR2 SQIVND come from the germline V gene (reference sequence). Trimming took off 8 bases at V and 5 bases at J, with 12 bases between the two ends. The length of the CDR3 is 12 residues. This CDR3 reads CASGERWYGYTF. CDR3 nucleotides: TGTGCCAGTGGCGAGAGGTGGTATGGCTACACCTTC.

The chain links TRBV5-4 to TRBJ1-6; D call uncertain. The CDR3 runs to 14 residues. Germline V lookup: CDR1 SGHNT, CDR2 YYREEE (reference sequence). V gave up 2 bases and J gave up 7 bases, with 10 bases separating them. This CDR3 reads CASSFKLQNSPLHF. Written as DNA, the CDR3 is TGTGCCAGCAGCTTTAAACTGCAGAATTCACCCCTCCACTTT.

This clonotype was detected a few times. This rearrangement joins TRBV3-1 to TRBJ1-6; unclear D gene. The CDR3 consists of 13 residues. With 4 bases removed from V and 9 bases from J, the gap between germline ends came to 10 bases. Germline V gene lookup returns CDR1 LGHDT and CDR2 YNNKEL (reference sequence). The CDR3 spells CASSRQTVSPLHF. The CDR3 DNA reads as TGTGCCAGCAGCCGCCAGACCGTTTCACCCCTCCACTTT.